This record concerns one TCR beta chain sequence. Some clones are missing from TCRdb's copy, which holds only in-frame ones; the method was immunoSEQ multiplex PCR. This table holds around 80,000 clones, around 88% found once. This CDR3 has 15 amino acids. The V segment lost 5 bases and the J segment 8 bases; nucleotides outside the gene matches: 8. In germline, CDR1 is MNHEY, CDR2 SMNVEV (reference sequence). This sample is part of a study of blood T cell repertoires in COVID-19. Study as a whole: Acute-phase and convalescent COVID-19 samples originated in the United States, Italy and Spain. From T cells, B-cell-depleted T cells, or PBMCs came the material, which was cDNA or gDNA.

The chain couples TRBV27 to TRBJ2-1; 11 positions agree with TRBD2. The clonotype originates from a man aged 55 to 70 with acute or convalescent COVID-19. The sequencing sample was made of peripheral blood. The DNA for the CDR3 is TGTGCCAGCAGTCTCCCGGGACTAGCGGACCATGAGCAGTTCTTC. It yields the protein CASSLPGLADHEQFF.